Shown below are 22 T cell receptor beta chains from a single sample sequenced in a study of blood T cell repertoires in COVID-19. Using immunoSEQ multiplex PCR, the repertoire was profiled, and TCRdb retains in-frame clones only, with some absent. The sample carries around 92,000 clones, roughly 84% recorded once. The sample comprised peripheral blood. The receptors stem from a woman aged 55-70 years in a cohort sampled during active or convalescent COVID-19.

The chain uses TRBV5-8 and TRBJ2-5; 12 bases are a match to TRBD2. J was trimmed by 5 bases and V by 3 bases; bases with no gene match: 20. Germline lookup yields CDR1 SGHTS and CDR2 YDEGEE. The CDR3 totals 20 residues. In DNA, the CDR3 is TGTGCCAGCAGCTACCGACGGCCTGGGACTAGCGGGTTGAAGGGGGAGACCCAGTACTTC. Translation: CASSYRRPGTSGLKGETQYF.

This clone was found once. The rearrangement uses TRBV10-3 and TRBJ1-2; TRBD1 matches 10 bases. The CDR3 totals 14 residues. CDR1 and CDR2 (germline): ENHRY, SYGVKD. The trim removed 6 bases at V and 2 bases at J, leaving 3 bases unmatched. Here the CDR3 DNA reads TGTGCCATCAGCGGACAGGGGGGAAACTATGGCTACACCTTC. It codes for CAISGQGGNYGYTF.

The rearrangement links TRBV4-1 to TRBJ2-7; D not resolved. Germline V lookup: CDR1 MGHRA, CDR2 YSYEKL. This CDR3 is built from 16 residues. Between the trimmed V and J ends, which lost 0 bases and 0 bases, there was a span of 12 bases. CDR3 loop: CASSQESSRSSYEQYF. As DNA, the CDR3 is TGCGCCAGCAGCCAAGAGTCCTCCCGGAGCTCCTACGAGCAGTACTTC.

The rearrangement uses TRBV1 and TRBJ2-4; TRBD2 reflects the table's D call only, with no check against the DNA. TRBV1 is given as a pseudogene. CDR3 size: 17 residues. The chain's CDR3 is CTSSQDRKREGFNIQYF. The CDR3 DNA reads as TGCACCAGCAGCCAAGATAGAAAGCGGGAGGGCTTTAACATTCAGTACTTC.

This clone was found a few times. The V gene is TRBV28, the J gene TRBJ1-5; no definite D call. Germline V gene lookup returns CDR1 MDHEN and CDR2 SYDVKM. Trimming shortened V by 6 bases and J by 0 bases, and 12 bases separated the two germline ends. The CDR3 loop spans 15 amino acids. CDR3 in DNA: TGTGCCAGCAGGACCCTCGGGGTTAGCAATCAGCCCCAGCATTTT. It specifies CASRTLGVSNQPQHF.

This chain uses TRBV11-2 with TRBJ2-1; D possibly corresponds to TRBD2 (6 bases). V lost 6 bases and J 2 bases, leaving 14 bases between the germline ends. Germline values: CDR1 SGHAT, CDR2 FQNNGV. This CDR3 has 15 residues. The CDR3 sequence is CASRRTGTPYNEQFF. The CDR3 bases are TGTGCCAGCAGACGTACCGGGACTCCCTACAATGAGCAGTTCTTC.

This chain joins TRBV3-1 (or the pseudogene TRBV3-2) and TRBJ1-6; D is undetermined. CDR3 length: 15 residues. Trimming removed 4 bases at V and 3 bases at J, with 10 bases between. The germline CDR1 and CDR2 sequences are LGHDT and YNNKEL (reference sequence). The CDR3 loop reads CASSPTGNYNSPLHF. CDR3 DNA sequence: TGTGCCAGCAGCCCAACGGGTAACTATAATTCACCCCTCCACTTT.

In its sample, this clone was seen a few times. The chain links TRBV27 to TRBJ2-7; perhaps TRBD2 as D (6 bases). There are 16 residues in the CDR3. Germline CDR1 MNHEY, CDR2 SMNVEV (reference sequence). Trimming took off 5 bases at V and 0 bases at J, with 17 bases between the two ends. Here the CDR3 DNA reads TGTGCCAGCAGTCCTCAGGTTGGGCGGGGCTCCTACGAGCAGTACTTC. Encoded protein: CASSPQVGRGSYEQYF.

V usage is TRBV5-6 and J usage is TRBJ2-5; 9 nucleotides line up with TRBD1. The CDR3 has 15 residues. J gave up 5 bases and V 2 bases, and 7 bases lay outside the gene matches. Germline assignment: CDR1 SGHDT and CDR2 YYEEEE. Written as DNA, the CDR3 is TGTGCCAGCAGCTTCTCACAGGGGGCTGAGGAGACCCAGTACTTC. It yields the protein CASSFSQGAEETQYF.

V and J are TRBV27 and TRBJ1-2; TRBD1 matches 7 bases. Germline loops: CDR1 MNHEY, CDR2 SMNVEV (reference sequence). V lost 6 bases, J lost 6 bases, and 7 bases stayed unmatched. The CDR3 extends over 13 amino acids. The CDR3 loop is CASSNRGGDGYTF. Written as DNA, the CDR3 is TGTGCCAGCAGCAACAGGGGTGGAGATGGCTACACCTTC.

The rearrangement links TRBV6-1 to TRBJ1-6; D unresolved. The CDR3 is 15 amino acids. Germline assignment: CDR1 MNHNS and CDR2 SASEGT. V lost 1 base, J lost 9 bases, and 13 bases lay in between. CDR3 nucleotides: TGTGCCAGCAGTGAAGTTCCCCTAGCGGGTTCACCCCTCCACTTT. Translating gives CASSEVPLAGSPLHF.

The chain is built from TRBV3-1 (or the pseudogene TRBV3-2) and TRBJ1-5; no clear D gene. CDR1 is LGHDT and CDR2 is YNNKEL in the germline V gene (reference sequence). This CDR3 is built from 13 residues. Trimming took off 4 bases at V and 6 bases at J, with 10 bases between the two ends. For the CDR3, the DNA is TGTGCCAGCAGCCCCTGGCAGGCTCAGCCCCAGCATTTT. This sequence encodes CASSPWQAQPQHF.

This clone was seen only a few times. The chain recombines TRBV11-2 with TRBJ2-5; 8 nucleotides line up with TRBD2. The CDR3 has 16 amino acids. J lost 5 bases, V lost 5 bases, and 13 bases had no gene match. Germline V CDR1 and CDR2: SGHAT, FQNNGV. The CDR3: CASSPSGLAGLETQYF. CDR3 sequence (DNA): TGTGCCAGCAGCCCCAGCGGTTTAGCGGGACTGGAGACCCAGTACTTC.

The rearrangement joins TRBV9 to TRBJ2-5; D perhaps matches TRBD1 (5 bases). V lost 0 bases to trimming and J lost 2 bases, with 14 bases between them. CDR1 is SGDLS, CDR2 YYNGEE, per germline. This CDR3 has 16 amino acids. As DNA, the CDR3 is TGTGCCAGCAGCGTAGGAGCGACGACAGCACAAGAGACCCAGTACTTC. Translated: CASSVGATTAQETQYF. The complete variable domain, with remaining parts taken from reference TRBV9 and TRBJ2-5, reads DSGVTQTPKHLITATGQRVTLRCSPRSGDLSVYWYQQSLDQGLQFLIQYYNGEERAKGNILERFSAQQFPDLHSELNLSSLELGDSALYFCASSVGATTAQETQYFGPGTRLLVL.

J is TRBJ1-5 and V is TRBV29-1; 7 nucleotides agree with TRBD1. Germline V gene sequence: CDR1 SQVTM, CDR2 ANQGSEA. V lost 4 bases and J lost 5; bases outside the gene matches: 5. The CDR3 contains 13 residues. The CDR3 is CSVADRDYQPQHF. DNA for the CDR3: TGCAGCGTTGCCGACAGGGACTATCAGCCCCAGCATTTT.

The DNA of the CDR3 is TGCGCCAGCAGCTTGAGCTCGACTAGCGGGGGGGCCGGGGAGCTGTTTTTT. As protein: CASSLSSTSGGAGELFF. The chain joins TRBV5-1 to TRBJ2-2, with 14 nucleotides matching TRBD2. V lost 1 base and J lost 6; bases outside the gene matches: 5. The CDR3 contains 17 residues. In germline, CDR1 is SGHRS, CDR2 YFSETQ. The variable domain in full, with the rest retrieved from reference TRBV5-1 and TRBJ2-2, is KAGVTQTPRYLIKTRGQQVTLSCSPISGHRSVSWYQQTPGQGLQFLFEYFSETQRNKGNFPGRFSGRQFSNSRSEMNVSTLELGDSALYLCASSLSSTSGGAGELFFGEGSRLTVL.

The V gene is TRBV3-1 (or the pseudogene TRBV3-2), the J gene TRBJ1-5; a possible D gene is TRBD1 (5 bases). V was pared by 3 bases and J by 5 bases, with 8 bases between. Germline V gene data show CDR1 as LGHDT and CDR2 as YNNKEL (reference sequence). This CDR3 has 13 amino acids. CDR3 residues: CASSHGRDQPQHF. The DNA for the CDR3 is TGTGCCAGCAGCCACGGCAGGGATCAGCCCCAGCATTTT.

V and J are TRBV30 and TRBJ2-2, with no clear D. The CDR3 is 13 amino acids. Germline CDR1 and CDR2: GTSNPN and SVGIG (reference sequence). V lost 2 bases, J lost 0 bases, and 4 bases lay in between. The chain's CDR3 is CAWSFTNTGELFF. The CDR3 DNA reads TGTGCCTGGAGTTTTACGAACACCGGGGAGCTGTTTTTT. The whole variable domain, remainder taken from reference TRBV30 and TRBJ2-2, is SQTIHQWPATLVQPVGSPLSLECTVEGTSNPNLYWYRQAAGRGLQLLFYSVGIGQISSEVPQNLSASRPQDRQFILSSKKLLLSDSGFYLCAWSFTNTGELFFGEGSRLTVL.

The chain is built from TRBV19 and TRBJ1-2, with 7 bases aligning to TRBD1. The CDR3 is 15 amino acids. The germline V gene has CDR1 LNHDA and CDR2 SQIVND (reference sequence). Unmatched junction bases numbered 9, after V lost 6 bases and J lost 2 bases. The CDR3 bases are TGTGCCAGTAGACCCTCTGGGACAGCAAACTATGGCTACACCTTC. This gives the protein CASRPSGTANYGYTF. Full variable domain (remainder filled in from reference TRBV19 and TRBJ1-2): DGGITQSPKYLFRKEGQNVTLSCEQNLNHDAMYWYRQDPGQGLRLIYYSQIVNDFQKGDIAEGYSVSREKKESFPLTVTSAQKNPTAFYLCASRPSGTANYGYTFGSGTRLTVV.

V is TRBV7-2 and J is TRBJ1-2, with 7 bases fitting TRBD1. CDR3 length: 14 amino acids. The germline CDR1 and CDR2 sequences are SGHTA and FQGNSA. The trim removed 2 bases at V and 7 bases at J, leaving 7 bases unmatched. The CDR3 bases are TGTGCCAGCAGCTTAAACAGGGGTGAAGGTGGCTACACCTTC. Its translation: CASSLNRGEGGYTF.

The chain employs TRBV13 and TRBJ1-1, with 7 bases fitting TRBD1. This CDR3 has 14 residues. The V gene end was trimmed by 2 bases and the J gene end by 8 bases; junction bases not matched to a gene: 8. Germline CDR1 reads PRHDT; CDR2 reads FYEKMQ (reference sequence). The chain's CDR3 is CASSLRRLGQEAFF. DNA for the CDR3: TGTGCCAGCAGCTTACGGCGTCTGGGACAGGAAGCTTTCTTT.

The genes are TRBV28 and TRBJ1-5; 10 bases map to TRBD1. This CDR3 has 15 amino acids. In germline, CDR1 is MDHEN, CDR2 SYDVKM. V was clipped by 10 bases and J by 6 bases; unmatched bases: 12. The DNA of the CDR3 is TGTGCCATCACAGCTCCGGGACAGGGGTCTCAGCCCCAGCATTTT. Translation: CAITAPGQGSQPQHF.